Below are 16 T cell receptor beta chains sequenced from a single sample in a study of T cell repertoires in cytomegalovirus infection. MiXCR, applied by TCRdb to the reads, yields one record per CDR3 protein. The sample holds under 200,000 distinct CDR3 sequences; roughly 30% are singletons and the top ten take roughly 31%. The sequenced sample was PBMCs. The receptors stem from a human donor in good health (CMV status not recorded). Some clones in this sample may be carry-over from other donors' samples.

The chain couples TRBV3-1 to TRBJ1-6; D may be TRBD1 (5 bases). Trimming removed 2 bases from V and 10 bases from J, with 18 bases in between. Germline V gives CDR1 LGHDT, CDR2 YNNKEL (reference sequence). The CDR3 covers 16 residues. The CDR3 here is CASSQMNSGGGSPLHF. The CDR3 DNA reads TGTGCCAGCAGCCAAATGAATTCCGGGGGAGGGTCACCCCTCCACTTT.

The rearrangement uses TRBV7-8 and TRBJ2-2; 9 bases agree with TRBD1. The CDR3 extends over 15 amino acids. The junction had 9 bases not matched to a gene; V was cut back by 10 bases and J by 3 bases. The germline V gene has CDR1 SGHVS and CDR2 FQNEAQ. CDR3 in DNA: TGTGCCAACCACACCGGGACAGGGCACACCGGGGAGCTGTTTTTT. Protein product: CANHTGTGHTGELFF.

In nucleotides, the CDR3 is TGTGCCAGCAGTGATGGGGTGGGGAACACTGAAGCTTTCTTT. This encodes CASSDGVGNTEAFF. The genes are TRBV2 and TRBJ1-1; the D is unclear. Germline V gene data show CDR1 as SNHLY and CDR2 as FYNNEI. V lost 3 bases, J lost 1 base, and 9 bases lay in between. CDR3 size: 14 residues.

The CDR3 region has the DNA TGTGCCAGCAGTGAATGGGGGACAGGGCCTGGAAATTCACCCCTCCACTTT. It specifies CASSEWGTGPGNSPLHF. The V and J genes are TRBV2 and TRBJ1-6; 9 nucleotides line up with TRBD1. The junction had 9 bases not matched to a gene; V was cut back by 2 bases and J by 7 bases. The CDR3 runs 17 residues. Germline CDR1 reads SNHLY; CDR2 reads FYNNEI.

For this clonotype: Being one base from a much bigger clone, this may be a read error. The chain links TRBV6-6 to TRBJ1-5, with D maybe TRBD1 (5 bases). Germline V gene data show CDR1 as MNHNY and CDR2 as SVGAGI (reference sequence). This CDR3 comprises 17 residues. Trimming took 2 bases from V and 3 from J, leaving 17 bases between them. The CDR3 DNA is TGTGCCAGCAGTTACGAAGTGCAAGGGGATAACAATCAGCCCCAGCATTTT. Amino acids: CASSYEVQGDNNQPQHF.

This clonotype was detected a few times. The rearrangement joins TRBV6-1 to TRBJ1-1; D gene ambiguous. This CDR3 region has 13 residues. CDR1 MNHNS and CDR2 SASEGT come from the germline V gene. Trimming removed 8 bases from V and 3 bases from J, with 13 bases in between. The CDR3 DNA sequence: TGTGCCAGCCAAAGGGTTCGAGACACTGAAGCTTTCTTT. Its protein is CASQRVRDTEAFF.

This clonotype was seen repeatedly, ten times or more. The chain combines TRBV7-8 with TRBJ1-5; 9 nucleotides align to TRBD1. J was trimmed by 4 bases and V by 5 bases; bases with no gene match: 3. This CDR3 region has 14 residues. Germline CDR1 and CDR2: SGHVS and FQNEAQ. DNA for the CDR3: TGTGCCAGCAGCGACGGACAGGGGAATCAGCCCCAGCATTTT. As protein: CASSDGQGNQPQHF.

The chain has TRBV9 and TRBJ1-1; D gene uncertain. V lost 3 bases and J 4 bases, leaving 10 bases between the germline ends. Germline V gene lookup returns CDR1 SGDLS and CDR2 YYNGEE. The CDR3 extends over 13 amino acids. CDR3: CASSDQPGTEAFF. The CDR3 bases are TGTGCCAGCAGCGATCAGCCGGGCACTGAAGCTTTCTTT.

This clonotype showed up just once. The V gene is TRBV20-1, the J gene TRBJ2-5; D not certain. From germline, CDR1 is DFQATT and CDR2 SNEGSKA (reference sequence). The ends were cut back, 1 base at V and 2 bases at J, with 8 bases in the middle. CDR3 length: 13 residues. The chain's CDR3 is CSARGADQETQYF. CDR3 nucleotides: TGCAGTGCTAGAGGGGCAGATCAAGAGACCCAGTACTTC.

This chain uses TRBV11-3 with TRBJ1-1; D remains ambiguous. V was trimmed by 6 bases and J by 1 base, leaving 9 bases between them. The CDR3 loop spans 13 amino acids. Germline-derived CDR1 and CDR2 are SGHNT and YENEEA. In DNA form, the CDR3 reads TGTGCCAGCAGAGCCGACTGGAACACTGAAGCTTTCTTT. It yields the protein CASRADWNTEAFF.

V and J are TRBV6-6 and TRBJ2-1; 9 nucleotides line up with TRBD1. The trim removed 2 bases at V and 7 bases at J, leaving 3 bases unmatched. The germline V gene encodes CDR1 MNHNY and CDR2 SVGAGI (reference sequence). The CDR3 consists of 14 residues. The CDR3 region has the DNA TGTGCCAGCAGTTACATCGACAGGGGGAATGAGCAGTTCTTC. It specifies CASSYIDRGNEQFF.

This chain joins TRBV7-8 and TRBJ2-5; 12 positions agree with TRBD1. CDR3 length: 18 residues. The germline V gene encodes CDR1 SGHVS and CDR2 FQNEAQ. After removal of 3 bases from V and 1 base from J, the junction contained 9 bases not matched to a gene. For the CDR3, the DNA is TGTGCCAGCAGCTTTCCGGGACAGGGGGCATTTTTCCAAGAGACCCAGTACTTC. Translation: CASSFPGQGAFFQETQYF.

This clonotype has only a few counts. The chain links TRBV4-1 to TRBJ1-5; a possible D gene is TRBD1 (6 bases). The germline V gene has CDR1 MGHRA and CDR2 YSYEKL. The V gene lost 0 bases and the J gene lost 2 bases, with 8 bases spanning the gap. The CDR3 sequence is 15 residues long. The CDR3 is CASSQEGAGNQPQHF. Written as DNA, the CDR3 is TGCGCCAGCAGCCAAGAGGGGGCAGGCAATCAGCCCCAGCATTTT.

The chain has TRBV11-2 and TRBJ2-7; unclear D gene. This CDR3 region has 13 residues. Germline V lookup: CDR1 SGHAT, CDR2 FQNNGV. The V end lost 1 base, the J end lost 4 bases, and 8 bases lay between the germline ends. CDR3 protein: CASSLGRIYEQYF. As DNA, the CDR3 is TGTGCCAGCAGCTTAGGCAGAATATACGAGCAGTACTTC.

This clonotype appeared a few times. The chain uses TRBV15 and TRBJ1-5; D unresolved. V lost 2 bases and J lost 0, with 23 bases in between. Germline-derived CDR1 and CDR2 are LNHNV and YYDKDF (reference sequence). The CDR3 contains 20 residues. The CDR3 nucleotides read TGTGCCACCAGCAGACGTGAAAGATTTGATTTTCTAAATAGCAATCAGCCCCAGCATTTT. This codes for CATSRRERFDFLNSNQPQHF.

This clonotype was seen many times. CDR3 loop: CAISESTGNTEAFF. The DNA of the CDR3 is TGTGCCATCAGTGAGTCGACAGGGAACACTGAAGCTTTCTTT. The chain joins TRBV10-3 to TRBJ1-1; D may be TRBD1 (6 bases). Trimming stripped 0 bases from V and 1 base from J, with 6 bases between. Germline assignment: CDR1 ENHRY and CDR2 SYGVKD. The length of the CDR3 is 14 residues.